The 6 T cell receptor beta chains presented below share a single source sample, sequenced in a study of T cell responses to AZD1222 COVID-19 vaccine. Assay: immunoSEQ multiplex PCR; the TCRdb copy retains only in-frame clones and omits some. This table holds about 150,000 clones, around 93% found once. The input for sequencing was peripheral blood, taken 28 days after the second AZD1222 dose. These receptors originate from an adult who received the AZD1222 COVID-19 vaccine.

The CDR3 DNA follows: TGTGCCAGCAGTTTGGAAATCTTCCAGCCCCAGCATTTT. Translation gives CASSLEIFQPQHF. The rearrangement uses TRBV27 and TRBJ1-5; no definite D call. V was cut by 3 bases and J by 7 bases, with 10 bases left in between. CDR3 length: 13 amino acids. Germline V gene data show CDR1 as MNHEY and CDR2 as SMNVEV (reference sequence).

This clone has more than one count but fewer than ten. CDR3 DNA sequence: TGTGCCAGCAGCTTAACCTCCAGGCGCTCTGGAAACACCATATATTTT. Its translation is CASSLTSRRSGNTIYF. The chain joins TRBV11-1 to TRBJ1-3, with D hard to call. This CDR3 has 16 residues. V was clipped by 2 bases and J by 0 bases, with 11 bases between them. Looked up from germline, CDR1 is SGHAT and CDR2 is FQDESV (reference sequence).

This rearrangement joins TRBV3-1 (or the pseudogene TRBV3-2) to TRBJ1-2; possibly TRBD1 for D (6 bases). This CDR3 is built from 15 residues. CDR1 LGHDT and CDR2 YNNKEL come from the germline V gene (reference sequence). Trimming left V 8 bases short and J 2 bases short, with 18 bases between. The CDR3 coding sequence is TGTGCCAGCGGTAAGGGGGGGGGCCTCAACTATGGCTACACCTTC. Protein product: CASGKGGGLNYGYTF.

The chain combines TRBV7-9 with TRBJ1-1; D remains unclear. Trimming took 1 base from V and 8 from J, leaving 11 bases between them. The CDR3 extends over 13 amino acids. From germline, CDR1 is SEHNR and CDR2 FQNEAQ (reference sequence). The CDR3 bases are TGTGCCAGCAGCTTAGTTGGCACGCCGGAAGCTTTCTTT. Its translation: CASSLVGTPEAFF.

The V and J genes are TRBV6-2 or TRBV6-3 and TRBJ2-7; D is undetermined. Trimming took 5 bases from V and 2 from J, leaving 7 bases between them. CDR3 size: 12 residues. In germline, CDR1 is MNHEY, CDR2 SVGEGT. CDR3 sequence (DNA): TGTGCCAGCAGTCCCCAGACCTACGAGCAGTACTTC. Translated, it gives CASSPQTYEQYF.

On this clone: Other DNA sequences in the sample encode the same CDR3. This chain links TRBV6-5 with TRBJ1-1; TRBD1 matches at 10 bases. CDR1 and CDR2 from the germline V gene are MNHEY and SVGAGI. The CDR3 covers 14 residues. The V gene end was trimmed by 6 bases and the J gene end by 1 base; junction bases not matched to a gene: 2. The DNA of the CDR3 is TGTGCCAGCAGCCGACAGGGGGCGAACACTGAAGCTTTCTTT. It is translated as CASSRQGANTEAFF.